This T cell receptor beta chain was captured by sequencing in a study of graft-versus-host responses after intestinal transplantation. Measured with immunoSEQ multiplex PCR; TCRdb has only the in-frame clones, and not every one. In the table there are over 40,000 clones, around 85% of which are singletons. To note about this clone: Antigen specificity is unknown. A read error may produce the germline difference seen at one junction end. The same CDR3 is also encoded by other DNA sequences in this sample.

The material sequenced was unstimulated CD4+ T cells sorted from spleen or lymph node cells, taken before transplant. The clonotype was recovered from a human donor who was the organ donor for an intestinal transplant.

CDR3 DNA: TGTGCCAGCAGCTTACAGGGGGCCTCCTACGAGCAGTACTTC. Translation gives CASSLQGASYEQYF. The rearrangement uses TRBV5-1 and TRBJ2-7, with 9 positions matching TRBD1. CDR1 and CDR2 from the germline V gene are SGHRS and YFSETQ. The CDR3 runs 14 residues.